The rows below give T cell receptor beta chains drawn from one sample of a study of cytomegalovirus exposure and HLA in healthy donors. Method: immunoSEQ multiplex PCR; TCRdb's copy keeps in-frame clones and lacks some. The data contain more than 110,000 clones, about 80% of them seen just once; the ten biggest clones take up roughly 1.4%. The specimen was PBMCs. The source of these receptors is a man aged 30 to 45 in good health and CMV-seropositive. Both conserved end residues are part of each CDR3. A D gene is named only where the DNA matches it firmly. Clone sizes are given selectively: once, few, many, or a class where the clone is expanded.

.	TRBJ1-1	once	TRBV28	TGTGCCAGCAGTTTATCCGAGGGGAACACTGAAGCTTTCTTT	CASSLSEGNTEAFF
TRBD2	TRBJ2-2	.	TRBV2	TGTGCCAGCAAGGAGCGGGAGGGCACCGGGGAGCTGTTTTTT	CASKEREGTGELFF
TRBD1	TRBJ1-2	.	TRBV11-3	TGTGCCAGCAGCCAGACAGGGGATGGCTACACCTTC	CASSQTGDGYTF
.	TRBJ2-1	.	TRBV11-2	TGTGCCAGCAGCTTACGCCCGGAGGCCAATGAGCAGTTCTTC	CASSLRPEANEQFF
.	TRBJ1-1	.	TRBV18	TGTGCCAGCTCCCGCGACAGTCTGACCACTGAAGCTTTCTTT	CASSRDSLTTEAFF
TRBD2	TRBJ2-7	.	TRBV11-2	TGTGCCAGCAGCTTAGGGACTAGCGGGAGGCGGCTTGGGTACGAGCAGTACTTC	CASSLGTSGRRLGYEQYF
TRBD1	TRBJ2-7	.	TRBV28	TGTGCCAGCTACACCGGACAGGCCTCCTACGAGCAGTACTTC	CASYTGQASYEQYF
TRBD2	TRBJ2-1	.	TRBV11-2	TGTGCCAGCAGCTTGGTAGCGGGGGAATACAATGAGCAGTTCTTC	CASSLVAGEYNEQFF
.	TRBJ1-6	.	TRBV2	TGTGCCAGCAGGACCGGAGGGGCCGGGAATTCACCCCTCCACTTT	CASRTGGAGNSPLHF
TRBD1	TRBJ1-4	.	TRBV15	TGTGCCACCAGCGCCGAGCGGGACAGGGGAGGAGAAAAACTGTTTTTT	CATSAERDRGGEKLFF
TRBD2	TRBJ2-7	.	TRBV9	TGTGCCAGCAGCGTAGGCGATAGCGGGAGCTCCTACGAGCAGTACTTC	CASSVGDSGSSYEQYF
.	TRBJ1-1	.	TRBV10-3	TGTGCCATCAGTGAAGTCCATGGAGAGAACACTGAAGCTTTCTTT	CAISEVHGENTEAFF
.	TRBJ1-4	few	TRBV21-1	TGTGCCAGCAGGGCAGATAATGAAAAACTGTTTTTT	CASRADNEKLFF
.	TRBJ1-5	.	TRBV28	TGTGCCAGCAGCCCTACCTCAGGTAATCAGCCCCAGCATTTT	CASSPTSGNQPQHF